These T cell receptor beta chains were read from a single sample in a study of blood T cell repertoires in COVID-19. TCRdb keeps only in-frame clones here, not all; method: immunoSEQ multiplex PCR. This table holds roughly 78,000 clones, around 80% found once. Source material: peripheral blood. These TCRs come from a man aged 50 or older with COVID-19, enrolled during active disease. Each CDR3 is given with its conserved first and last residue. D genes are given only for firm matches. Size is stated for part of the rows, as once, few or many counts, or as a class when the clone is expanded.

clone size: -
D gene: -
V gene: TRBV21-1
J gene: TRBJ1-5
CDR3 protein: CASRPRGGSSNQPQHF
CDR3 DNA: TGTGCCAGCAGGCCAAGGGGGGGCTCTAGCAATCAGCCCCAGCATTTT

clone size: once
D gene: TRBD2
V gene: TRBV5-1
J gene: TRBJ2-3
CDR3 protein: CASSLAGGTDTQYF
CDR3 DNA: TGCGCCAGCAGCTTAGCGGGAGGCACAGATACGCAGTATTTT

clone size: -
D gene: -
V gene: TRBV27
J gene: TRBJ2-3
CDR3 protein: CASSPRLTDTQYF
CDR3 DNA: TGTGCCAGCAGTCCCCGTCTCACAGATACGCAGTATTTT

clone size: -
D gene: -
V gene: TRBV29-1
J gene: TRBJ1-1
CDR3 protein: CSAPKQGNTEAFF
CDR3 DNA: TGCAGCGCACCCAAACAGGGGAACACTGAAGCTTTCTTT

clone size: -
D gene: TRBD2
V gene: TRBV28
J gene: TRBJ2-2
CDR3 protein: CASSQLAGNTGELFF
CDR3 DNA: TGTGCCAGCAGTCAACTAGCGGGCAACACCGGGGAGCTGTTTTTT

clone size: -
D gene: -
V gene: TRBV4-1
J gene: TRBJ2-1
CDR3 protein: CASSQDPDYTPSRAEQFF
CDR3 DNA: TGCGCCAGCAGCCAAGATCCAGACTACACTCCCTCAAGGGCGGAGCAGTTCTTC

clone size: -
D gene: TRBD1
V gene: TRBV19
J gene: TRBJ1-2
CDR3 protein: CASSFAGTGTWLGF
CDR3 DNA: TGTGCCAGTAGTTTCGCCGGGACAGGGACGTGGCTAGGCTTC

clone size: -
D gene: -
V gene: TRBV7-3
J gene: TRBJ1-3
CDR3 protein: CASSLTFLVRVENTIYF
CDR3 DNA: TGTGCCAGCAGCTTAACCTTTTTGGTCAGGGTTGAAAACACCATATATTTT

clone size: -
D gene: TRBD2
V gene: TRBV19
J gene: TRBJ2-5
CDR3 protein: CASSIPPGTSVTPQYF
CDR3 DNA: TGTGCCAGTAGTATACCACCCGGGACTAGCGTGACGCCCCAGTACTTC

clone size: -
D gene: TRBD2
V gene: TRBV24-1
J gene: TRBJ2-2
CDR3 protein: CATSDLGLAGAGELFF
CDR3 DNA: TGTGCCACCAGTGATTTGGGACTAGCGGGGGCCGGGGAGCTGTTTTTT

clone size: once
D gene: -
V gene: TRBV11-2
J gene: TRBJ2-5
CDR3 protein: CASSFGVGETQYF
CDR3 DNA: TGTGCCAGCAGCTTCGGGGTGGGAGAGACCCAGTACTTC

clone size: -
D gene: TRBD2
V gene: TRBV7-8
J gene: TRBJ2-5
CDR3 protein: CASSPRGGRETQYF
CDR3 DNA: TGTGCCAGCAGCCCCCGCGGGGGGCGAGAGACCCAGTACTTC

clone size: -
D gene: -
V gene: TRBV7-6
J gene: TRBJ2-7
CDR3 protein: CASSPSYSRHYEQYF
CDR3 DNA: TGTGCCAGCAGCCCCAGTTATTCCCGTCACTACGAGCAGTACTTC

clone size: -
D gene: TRBD1
V gene: TRBV10-3
J gene: TRBJ1-1
CDR3 protein: CAISESAQGATEAFF
CDR3 DNA: TGTGCCATCAGTGAGTCGGCACAGGGGGCTACTGAAGCTTTCTTT

clone size: few
D gene: TRBD1
V gene: TRBV24-1
J gene: TRBJ1-5
CDR3 protein: CATSDSKGAAQPQHF
CDR3 DNA: TGTGCCACCAGTGATTCCAAGGGGGCGGCTCAGCCCCAGCATTTT

clone size: -
D gene: TRBD1
V gene: TRBV2
J gene: TRBJ2-7
CDR3 protein: CASSPKPPDREKYF
CDR3 DNA: TGTGCCAGCAGTCCCAAGCCGCCCGACAGGGAGAAGTACTTC

clone size: few
D gene: -
V gene: TRBV18
J gene: TRBJ1-6
CDR3 protein: CASSLGEGGKNSPLHF
CDR3 DNA: TGTGCCAGCTCTCTCGGCGAGGGAGGGAAGAATTCACCCCTCCACTTT

clone size: -
D gene: -
V gene: TRBV7-9
J gene: TRBJ2-4
CDR3 protein: CASSLSSVGIQYF
CDR3 DNA: TGTGCCAGCAGCCTGAGTAGCGTAGGCATTCAGTACTTC

clone size: few
D gene: TRBD1
V gene: TRBV18
J gene: TRBJ1-1
CDR3 protein: CASSRQGRLRTEAFF
CDR3 DNA: TGTGCCAGCTCCCGACAGGGAAGACTTCGGACTGAAGCTTTCTTT

clone size: -
D gene: TRBD1
V gene: TRBV20-1
J gene: TRBJ2-1
CDR3 protein: CSARTGHEQFF
CDR3 DNA: TGCAGTGCCAGGACAGGACATGAGCAGTTCTTC

clone size: -
D gene: -
V gene: TRBV28
J gene: TRBJ2-3
CDR3 protein: CASSSGTVVTDTQYF
CDR3 DNA: TGTGCCAGCAGTTCCGGGACTGTGGTAACAGATACGCAGTATTTT

clone size: -
D gene: -
V gene: TRBV11-3
J gene: TRBJ1-2
CDR3 protein: CASKRAGDSPYGYGYTF
CDR3 DNA: TGTGCCAGCAAGCGGGCCGGAGACAGCCCCTATGGCTATGGCTACACCTTC

clone size: once
D gene: -
V gene: TRBV19
J gene: TRBJ1-4
CDR3 protein: CASSIGGSTKKLFF
CDR3 DNA: TGTGCCAGTAGTATAGGAGGGAGTACGAAGAAACTGTTTTTT

clone size: few
D gene: -
V gene: TRBV5-6
J gene: TRBJ2-4
CDR3 protein: CASSLRNIQYF
CDR3 DNA: TGTGCCAGCAGCCTCAGAAACATTCAGTACTTC

clone size: -
D gene: -
V gene: TRBV11-2
J gene: TRBJ1-2
CDR3 protein: CASNSKYGYTF
CDR3 DNA: TGTGCCAGCAACAGCAAATATGGCTACACCTTC

clone size: -
D gene: TRBD2
V gene: TRBV5-3
J gene: TRBJ2-5
CDR3 protein: CARSWSGGETQYF
CDR3 DNA: TGTGCCAGAAGCTGGTCGGGGGGGGAGACCCAGTACTTC

clone size: once
D gene: TRBD1
V gene: TRBV28
J gene: TRBJ2-7
CDR3 protein: CASSRRTGSFEQYF
CDR3 DNA: TGTGCCAGCAGCCGCAGGACAGGGTCTTTTGAGCAGTACTTC

clone size: -
D gene: -
V gene: TRBV19
J gene: TRBJ1-2
CDR3 protein: CASSPGSYGYTF
CDR3 DNA: TGTGCCAGTAGTCCCGGGTCCTATGGCTACACCTTC

clone size: -
D gene: TRBD2
V gene: TRBV27
J gene: TRBJ2-1
CDR3 protein: CASSRTSGSLNEQFF
CDR3 DNA: TGTGCCAGCAGCAGGACTAGCGGGAGCCTAAATGAGCAGTTCTTC

clone size: -
D gene: -
V gene: TRBV6-6
J gene: TRBJ2-6
CDR3 protein: CASSYPVSPGANVLTF
CDR3 DNA: TGTGCCAGCAGTTACCCTGTCTCCCCTGGGGCCAACGTCCTGACTTTC

clone size: -
D gene: -
V gene: TRBV19
J gene: TRBJ2-7
CDR3 protein: CATKRGDNYEQYF
CDR3 DNA: TGTGCCACCAAACGGGGGGACAACTACGAGCAGTACTTC

clone size: -
D gene: -
V gene: TRBV2
J gene: TRBJ1-6
CDR3 protein: CASKEAASYNSPLHF
CDR3 DNA: TGTGCCAGCAAAGAGGCCGCCTCCTATAATTCACCCCTCCACTTT

clone size: -
D gene: TRBD1
V gene: TRBV2
J gene: TRBJ1-6
CDR3 protein: CASKASGTGNSPLHF
CDR3 DNA: TGTGCCAGCAAGGCCTCCGGGACAGGGAATTCACCCCTCCACTTT